Listed here are 7 T cell receptor beta chains from one sample, sequenced in a study of early T cells in non-severe SARS-CoV-2 infection. TCRdb reprocessed the 5' RACE reads via MiXCR and lists one record per CDR3 protein. The repertoire holds 20,000 to 25,000 distinct CDR3 sequences, 4.5% to 6% seen once, with around 4% in the top ten. Sequences were obtained from whole blood. Source of these receptors: an adult who was a healthcare worker with PCR-confirmed SARS-CoV-2 infection or an uninfected control (not recorded which).

Turning to this clonotype: A single base separates this from a much larger clone, so it may be a read error. This sequence joins TRBV27 and TRBJ2-7; maybe TRBD2 (5 bases). The CDR3 is made up of 15 amino acids. Per germline, CDR1 MNHEY and CDR2 SMNVEV (reference sequence). CDR3 in amino acids: CTSSLSKTGTYEQYF. In DNA form, the CDR3 reads TGTACCAGCAGTTTATCGAAGACGGGGACCTACGAGCAGTACTTC.

This clonotype was observed at least ten times. This sequence joins TRBV7-8 and TRBJ1-2, with 10 bases lining up with TRBD1. Looked up from germline, CDR1 is SGHVS and CDR2 is FQNEAQ. Trimming cost V 4 bases and J 3 bases; bases outside gene matches: 11. This CDR3 has 17 amino acids. In DNA, the CDR3 is TGTGCCAGCAGCTACGGGACAGGGGATTTGGGGTACTATGGCTACACCTTC. Translating gives CASSYGTGDLGYYGYTF. Filled out from reference TRBV7-8 and TRBJ1-2, the complete variable domain reads GAGVSQSPRYKVAKRGQDVALRCDPISGHVSLFWYQQALGQGPEFLTYFQNEAQLDKSGLPSDRFFAERPEGSVSTLKIQRTQQEDSAVYLCASSYGTGDLGYYGYTFGSGTRLTVV.

This clonotype was found a few times. The CDR3 sequence is CAISESGQAKETQYF. CDR3 nucleotide sequence: TGTGCCATCAGTGAGTCGGGACAGGCGAAAGAGACCCAGTACTTC. This chain links TRBV10-3 with TRBJ2-5; 8 positions match TRBD1. Germline V gives CDR1 ENHRY, CDR2 SYGVKD. CDR3 length: 15 residues. Trimming removed 0 bases from V and 3 bases from J; junction bases left unmatched: 3.

The chain links TRBV20-1 to TRBJ1-4; no reliable D call. Per germline, CDR1 DFQATT and CDR2 SNEGSKA (reference sequence). The ends were cut back, 8 bases at V and 6 bases at J, with 13 bases in the middle. CDR3 length: 12 amino acids. The CDR3 DNA is TGCAGTTCTCCCCTTGCGGATGAAAAACTGTTTTTT. This gives the protein CSSPLADEKLFF.

V usage is TRBV6-2 or TRBV6-3 and J usage is TRBJ2-7; D is possibly TRBD2 (5 bases). The CDR3 loop spans 13 amino acids. From germline, CDR1 is MNHEY and CDR2 SVGEGT. Trimming shortened V by 4 bases and J by 3 bases, and 10 bases separated the two germline ends. The CDR3 DNA follows: TGTGCCAGCAGTTCACTCCGGGACTACGAGCAGTACTTC. This sequence encodes CASSSLRDYEQYF.

This clonotype was detected many times. This sequence joins TRBV15 and TRBJ2-7; no clear D gene. The CDR3 sequence is 15 residues long. V gave up 3 bases and J gave up 3 bases, with 15 bases separating them. The germline CDR1 and CDR2 sequences are LNHNV and YYDKDF (reference sequence). CDR3 coding DNA: TGTGCCACCAGCAGTGGCCAGACTCCCAACTACGAGCAGTACTTC. It yields the protein CATSSGQTPNYEQYF.

This clonotype was detected a few times. The chain uses TRBV5-1 and TRBJ2-3; D gene unclear. V was trimmed by 0 bases and J by 2 bases, leaving 7 bases between them. The CDR3 is made up of 14 amino acids. Looked up from germline, CDR1 is SGHRS and CDR2 is YFSETQ. The CDR3 sequence: CASSLGMSTDTQYF. CDR3 nucleotides: TGCGCCAGCAGCTTGGGGATGTCCACAGATACGCAGTATTTT.